A selection of T cell receptor beta chains follows, all from one sample in a study of cytomegalovirus exposure and HLA in healthy donors. Clones were read by immunoSEQ multiplex PCR, and TCRdb kept only the in-frame ones, dropping some. The sample has around 100,000 clones, roughly 85% seen once; the top ten hold 2.5% to 3%. Sequencing was carried out using PBMCs. The receptors shown here come from a middle-aged man in good health and CMV-seronegative. CDR3s include the opening cysteine and the closing phenylalanine or tryptophan. Each record gives: J gene, V gene, clone size, D gene, CDR3 DNA, CDR3 protein. A D gene is named only where the DNA matches it firmly. The size of a clone is reported for some rows only, either as once, few or many, or as a class for expanded clones.

j_call: TRBJ2-1; v_call: TRBV6-6; clone_size: .; d_call: TRBD2; cdr3_nt: TGTGCCAGCAGCCGCGGGGGGGTATACAATGAGCAGTTCTTC; cdr3_aa: CASSRGGVYNEQFF
j_call: TRBJ2-2; v_call: TRBV5-4; clone_size: .; d_call: .; cdr3_nt: TGTGCCAGCAGCTTGGGCAGGGGTCAAAACACCGGGGAGCTGTTTTTT; cdr3_aa: CASSLGRGQNTGELFF
j_call: TRBJ1-3; v_call: TRBV23-1; clone_size: .; d_call: .; cdr3_nt: TGCGCCAGCAGTCAAAGTACAGGGTTGGTATCTGGAAACACCATATATTTT; cdr3_aa: CASSQSTGLVSGNTIYF
j_call: TRBJ2-3; v_call: TRBV7-8; clone_size: .; d_call: TRBD2; cdr3_nt: TGTGCCAGCAGTCCGGCCGGGACTAGATATCGCACAGATACGCAGTATTTT; cdr3_aa: CASSPAGTRYRTDTQYF
j_call: TRBJ1-5; v_call: TRBV7-8; clone_size: .; d_call: TRBD1; cdr3_nt: TGTGCCAGCAGCTTAGTTATCAGGGGGCTGCATCAGCCCCAGCATTTT; cdr3_aa: CASSLVIRGLHQPQHF
j_call: TRBJ2-7; v_call: TRBV10-3; clone_size: .; d_call: .; cdr3_nt: TGTGCCATCAGTGATAGGCGGGACTCCTACGAGCAGTACTTC; cdr3_aa: CAISDRRDSYEQYF
j_call: TRBJ2-5; v_call: TRBV21-1; clone_size: once; d_call: .; cdr3_nt: TGTGCCAGCAGCAACCGGGACAGAGAAGAGACCCAGTACTTC; cdr3_aa: CASSNRDREETQYF
j_call: TRBJ2-3; v_call: TRBV1; clone_size: .; d_call: .; cdr3_nt: TGCACCAGCAGCCAAGATAAGGCTCGGAGCGGGGGGGCCTGGGCAGATACGCAGTATTTT; cdr3_aa: CTSSQDKARSGGAWADTQYF
j_call: TRBJ1-4; v_call: TRBV7-9; clone_size: .; d_call: .; cdr3_nt: TGTGCCAGCAGCCGACAGAATGAAAAACTGTTTTTT; cdr3_aa: CASSRQNEKLFF
j_call: TRBJ1-1; v_call: TRBV7-2; clone_size: .; d_call: TRBD1; cdr3_nt: TGTGCCAGCAGCTTAGTAGCAACGGGACAGGGGGGAGCGGCTTTCTTT; cdr3_aa: CASSLVATGQGGAAFF
j_call: TRBJ1-2; v_call: TRBV6-4; clone_size: .; d_call: .; cdr3_nt: TGTGCCAGCAGTGACTCTGCGGGCGGCTACACCTTC; cdr3_aa: CASSDSAGGYTF
j_call: TRBJ1-1; v_call: TRBV18; clone_size: few; d_call: .; cdr3_nt: TGTGCCAGCCTCCGGGGAGGTAACACTGAAGCTTTCTTT; cdr3_aa: CASLRGGNTEAFF
j_call: TRBJ2-2; v_call: TRBV6-5; clone_size: once; d_call: TRBD2; cdr3_nt: TGTGCCAGCAGTTGGGGACTAGAATCTGGGGAGCTGTTTTTT; cdr3_aa: CASSWGLESGELFF
j_call: TRBJ2-2; v_call: TRBV7-3; clone_size: .; d_call: TRBD1; cdr3_nt: TGTGCCAGCAGCTCCGATCCAGGGGGTGCCGGGGAGCTGTTTTTT; cdr3_aa: CASSSDPGGAGELFF
j_call: TRBJ1-2; v_call: TRBV7-8; clone_size: .; d_call: .; cdr3_nt: TGTGCCAGCAGCTTAACTCAGGGACTTAACTATGGCTACACCTTC; cdr3_aa: CASSLTQGLNYGYTF
j_call: TRBJ2-5; v_call: TRBV19; clone_size: .; d_call: .; cdr3_nt: TGTGCCAGTAGTAGCGGGGCGGGGGAGACCCAGTACTTC; cdr3_aa: CASSSGAGETQYF
j_call: TRBJ1-1; v_call: TRBV7-6; clone_size: .; d_call: TRBD1; cdr3_nt: TGTGCCAGCACCATGGGACAGGGGTGGGGTGAAGCTTTCTTT; cdr3_aa: CASTMGQGWGEAFF
j_call: TRBJ1-2; v_call: TRBV7-2; clone_size: few; d_call: .; cdr3_nt: TGTGCCAGCAGCTTAGAACAGGGCGGCTATGGCTACACCTTC; cdr3_aa: CASSLEQGGYGYTF
j_call: TRBJ2-2; v_call: TRBV2; clone_size: once; d_call: .; cdr3_nt: TGTGCCAGCCACAGGGATCCGAACACCGGGGAGCTGTTTTTT; cdr3_aa: CASHRDPNTGELFF
j_call: TRBJ2-3; v_call: TRBV27; clone_size: .; d_call: .; cdr3_nt: TGTGCCAGCAGTTCCTCCAGGGGATTCACAGATACGCAGTATTTT; cdr3_aa: CASSSSRGFTDTQYF
j_call: TRBJ1-4; v_call: TRBV7-2; clone_size: .; d_call: .; cdr3_nt: TGTGCCAGCAGCTTTTTGTATTATGAAAAACTGTTTTTT; cdr3_aa: CASSFLYYEKLFF
j_call: TRBJ1-3; v_call: TRBV27; clone_size: .; d_call: .; cdr3_nt: TGTGCCAGCAGTCCGAAGGGACACAGCTCTGGAAACACCATATATTTT; cdr3_aa: CASSPKGHSSGNTIYF
j_call: TRBJ1-1; v_call: TRBV6-5; clone_size: .; d_call: .; cdr3_nt: TGTGCCAGCAGTTACGTAGCCGGGAACACTGAAGCTTTCTTT; cdr3_aa: CASSYVAGNTEAFF
j_call: TRBJ2-1; v_call: TRBV27; clone_size: once; d_call: TRBD2; cdr3_nt: TGTGCCAGCAGTCCCTCACTAGCGGGGAAGCTGTTCGATGAGCAGTTCTTC; cdr3_aa: CASSPSLAGKLFDEQFF
j_call: TRBJ2-1; v_call: TRBV7-9; clone_size: .; d_call: .; cdr3_nt: TGTGCCAGCAGCCCTAAGGTCAGGGTAGGCGATGAGCAGTTCTTC; cdr3_aa: CASSPKVRVGDEQFF
j_call: TRBJ1-6; v_call: TRBV9; clone_size: .; d_call: .; cdr3_nt: TGTGCCAGCAGCGTAGTTAGTGGGAGTTCACCCCTCCACTTT; cdr3_aa: CASSVVSGSSPLHF
j_call: TRBJ2-7; v_call: TRBV11-3; clone_size: once; d_call: .; cdr3_nt: TGTGCCAGCAGCTTAGGAGACCCACTAGGCGAGCAGTACTTC; cdr3_aa: CASSLGDPLGEQYF
j_call: TRBJ1-4; v_call: TRBV2; clone_size: .; d_call: .; cdr3_nt: TGTGCCAGCAGTGAAGCGCTTCCAGGGCGATCTAATGAAAAACTGTTTTTT; cdr3_aa: CASSEALPGRSNEKLFF
j_call: TRBJ1-1; v_call: TRBV4-2; clone_size: .; d_call: .; cdr3_nt: TGTGCCAGCAGCCAAGAACTCTCGAACACTGAAGCTTTCTTT; cdr3_aa: CASSQELSNTEAFF
j_call: TRBJ1-5; v_call: TRBV2; clone_size: .; d_call: .; cdr3_nt: TGTGCCAGCAGTGAAGCGAGTCTCGTCAATCAGCCCCAGCATTTT; cdr3_aa: CASSEASLVNQPQHF
j_call: TRBJ2-7; v_call: TRBV18; clone_size: few; d_call: TRBD1; cdr3_nt: TGTGCCAGCTCAAGGACAGGGGACAACGAGCAGTACTTC; cdr3_aa: CASSRTGDNEQYF
j_call: TRBJ1-2; v_call: TRBV29-1; clone_size: .; d_call: TRBD1; cdr3_nt: TGCAGCGTTGAGGCAGGGGGCGCGGGCTATGGCTACACCTTC; cdr3_aa: CSVEAGGAGYGYTF
j_call: TRBJ2-5; v_call: TRBV13; clone_size: .; d_call: .; cdr3_nt: TGTGCCAGCAGCCCCGGGGGGCGTGAGACCCAGTACTTC; cdr3_aa: CASSPGGRETQYF
j_call: TRBJ2-3; v_call: TRBV7-8; clone_size: .; d_call: TRBD2; cdr3_nt: TGTGCCAGCAGCTTAGTTCCTAGCGGGGAAACAGATACGCAGTATTTT; cdr3_aa: CASSLVPSGETDTQYF
j_call: TRBJ2-6; v_call: TRBV7-2; clone_size: .; d_call: .; cdr3_nt: TGTGCCAGCAGCTTAGGAACAGGGCCTGGGGCCAACGTCCTGACTTTC; cdr3_aa: CASSLGTGPGANVLTF
j_call: TRBJ2-3; v_call: TRBV30; clone_size: .; d_call: TRBD1; cdr3_nt: TGTGCCTGGAGCCACGCGACAGGGCGGAATACGCAGTATTTT; cdr3_aa: CAWSHATGRNTQYF
j_call: TRBJ2-1; v_call: TRBV7-2; clone_size: .; d_call: .; cdr3_nt: TGTGCCAGCAGCTCCACTAGGGCCCAATACAATGAGCAGTTCTTC; cdr3_aa: CASSSTRAQYNEQFF
j_call: TRBJ1-4; v_call: TRBV7-2; clone_size: few; d_call: TRBD1; cdr3_nt: TGTGCCAGCAGCTCGGGACAGCAGGTTGAAAAACTGTTTTTT; cdr3_aa: CASSSGQQVEKLFF
j_call: TRBJ1-1; v_call: TRBV5-4; clone_size: few; d_call: TRBD1; cdr3_nt: TGTGCCAGCAGCGTGGGACAGGGCCGTGAAGCTTTCTTT; cdr3_aa: CASSVGQGREAFF
j_call: TRBJ2-2; v_call: TRBV19; clone_size: .; d_call: .; cdr3_nt: TGTGCCAGTAGTATCGGGGTATTGGGGGAGCTGTTTTTT; cdr3_aa: CASSIGVLGELFF
j_call: TRBJ1-1; v_call: TRBV7-9; clone_size: .; d_call: .; cdr3_nt: TGTGCCAGCAGCGCGGGGGCTAACACTGAAGCTTTCTTT; cdr3_aa: CASSAGANTEAFF
j_call: TRBJ1-6; v_call: TRBV7-2; clone_size: .; d_call: .; cdr3_nt: TGTGCCAGCAGCTTAGAAGGGGTCGAGAACAATTCACCCCTCCACTTT; cdr3_aa: CASSLEGVENNSPLHF
j_call: TRBJ2-7; v_call: TRBV7-2; clone_size: .; d_call: .; cdr3_nt: TGTGCCAGCAGCTTCGCAGGAGGCGGCGAGCAGTACTTC; cdr3_aa: CASSFAGGGEQYF
j_call: TRBJ1-3; v_call: TRBV5-1; clone_size: .; d_call: TRBD1; cdr3_nt: TGCGCCAGCAGCCGACAGGGCCCTGGAAACACCATATATTTT; cdr3_aa: CASSRQGPGNTIYF
j_call: TRBJ1-3; v_call: TRBV7-2; clone_size: .; d_call: TRBD1; cdr3_nt: TGTGCCAGCAGCTTAAACCCGGGACAGACCTTCTCTGGAAACACCATATATTTT; cdr3_aa: CASSLNPGQTFSGNTIYF
j_call: TRBJ1-2; v_call: TRBV9; clone_size: .; d_call: .; cdr3_nt: TGTGCCAGCCGCTCTTGGTCAGACTATGGCTACACCTTC; cdr3_aa: CASRSWSDYGYTF
j_call: TRBJ1-4; v_call: TRBV2; clone_size: .; d_call: TRBD1; cdr3_nt: TGTGCCAGCAGGATGACAGGGGAGGGAAGTGATGAAAAACTGTTTTTT; cdr3_aa: CASRMTGEGSDEKLFF
j_call: TRBJ2-7; v_call: TRBV7-3; clone_size: .; d_call: TRBD2; cdr3_nt: TGTGCCAGCAGCCCCGGGGGGAGTCGTTCCGAGCAGTACTTC; cdr3_aa: CASSPGGSRSEQYF
j_call: TRBJ2-2; v_call: TRBV5-1; clone_size: .; d_call: .; cdr3_nt: TGCGCCAGCAGCTCCGGGGAGTGGAGCACCGGGGAGCTGTTTTTT; cdr3_aa: CASSSGEWSTGELFF
j_call: TRBJ2-7; v_call: TRBV19; clone_size: .; d_call: .; cdr3_nt: TGTGCCAGTAGTAACCGACTGGCTTTCTCCTACGAGCAGTACTTC; cdr3_aa: CASSNRLAFSYEQYF
j_call: TRBJ2-7; v_call: TRBV9; clone_size: .; d_call: TRBD1; cdr3_nt: TGTGCCAGCAGCCCCCGTCCTCGGACAGGGGCCTACGAGCAGTACTTC; cdr3_aa: CASSPRPRTGAYEQYF
j_call: TRBJ1-5; v_call: TRBV6-6; clone_size: .; d_call: .; cdr3_nt: TGTGCCAGCAGTTACGTGGGAGGCAATCAGCCCCAGCATTTT; cdr3_aa: CASSYVGGNQPQHF
j_call: TRBJ2-1; v_call: TRBV4-1; clone_size: .; d_call: TRBD2; cdr3_nt: TGCGCCAGCAGCCAAGGACCGGCAGCGGGGGACAATGAGCAGTTCTTC; cdr3_aa: CASSQGPAAGDNEQFF
j_call: TRBJ1-2; v_call: TRBV19; clone_size: .; d_call: .; cdr3_nt: TGTGCCAGTAGTATCGGCCGGAACTATGGCTACCCCTTC; cdr3_aa: CASSIGRNYGYPF
j_call: TRBJ1-1; v_call: TRBV10-3; clone_size: .; d_call: .; cdr3_nt: TGTGCCATCAGTGAGTTGTGGGAAGGGGGCACTGAAGCTTTCTTT; cdr3_aa: CAISELWEGGTEAFF